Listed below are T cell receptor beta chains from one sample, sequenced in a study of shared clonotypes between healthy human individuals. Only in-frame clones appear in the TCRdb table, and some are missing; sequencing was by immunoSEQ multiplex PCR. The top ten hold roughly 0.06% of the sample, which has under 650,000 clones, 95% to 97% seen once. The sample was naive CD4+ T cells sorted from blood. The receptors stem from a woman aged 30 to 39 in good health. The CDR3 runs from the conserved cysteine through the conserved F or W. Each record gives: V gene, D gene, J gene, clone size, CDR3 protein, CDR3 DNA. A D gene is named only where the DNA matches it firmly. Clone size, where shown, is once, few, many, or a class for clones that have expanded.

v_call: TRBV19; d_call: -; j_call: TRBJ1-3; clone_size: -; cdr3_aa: CASSITQALYSGNTIYF; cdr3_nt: TGTGCCAGTAGTATAACCCAGGCCCTATATTCTGGAAACACCATATATTTT
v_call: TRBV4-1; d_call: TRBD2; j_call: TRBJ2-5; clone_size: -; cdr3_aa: CASSQMTSGLQETQYF; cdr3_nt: TGCGCCAGCAGCCAAATGACTAGCGGACTACAAGAGACCCAGTACTTC
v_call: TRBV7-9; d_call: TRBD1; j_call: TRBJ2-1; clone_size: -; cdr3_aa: CASSVTGGASYNEQFF; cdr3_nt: TGTGCCAGCAGCGTTACAGGGGGCGCCTCCTACAATGAGCAGTTCTTC
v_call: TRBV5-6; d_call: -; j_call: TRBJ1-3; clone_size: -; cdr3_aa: CASSSDGSSGNTIYF; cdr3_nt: TGTGCCAGCAGCTCGGACGGGAGCTCTGGAAACACCATATATTTT
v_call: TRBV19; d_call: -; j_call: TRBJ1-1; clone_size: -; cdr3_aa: CASSADRYTEAFF; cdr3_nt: TGTGCCAGTAGTGCAGACAGGTACACTGAAGCTTTCTTT
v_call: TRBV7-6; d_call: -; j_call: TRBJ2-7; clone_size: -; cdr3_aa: CASSPKGGYYEQYF; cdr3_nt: TGTGCCAGCAGCCCAAAGGGCGGGTACTACGAGCAGTACTTC
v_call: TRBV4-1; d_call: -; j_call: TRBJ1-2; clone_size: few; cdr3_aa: CASSQVGSNYGYTF; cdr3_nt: TGCGCCAGCAGCCAAGTTGGGAGTAACTATGGCTACACCTTC
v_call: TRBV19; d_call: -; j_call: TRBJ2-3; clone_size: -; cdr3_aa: CASSPLGKGALVADTQYF; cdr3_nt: TGTGCCAGTAGTCCGCTAGGGAAAGGGGCCCTCGTGGCAGATACGCAGTATTTT
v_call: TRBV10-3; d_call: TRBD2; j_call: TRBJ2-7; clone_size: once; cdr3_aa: CAISEYHSGGPNEQYF; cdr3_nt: TGTGCCATCAGTGAGTACCACTCGGGAGGGCCCAACGAGCAGTACTTC
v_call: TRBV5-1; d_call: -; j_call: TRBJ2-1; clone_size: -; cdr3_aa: CASSFNSDSYNEQFF; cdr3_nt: TGCGCCAGCAGCTTTAATAGCGATTCCTACAATGAGCAGTTCTTC
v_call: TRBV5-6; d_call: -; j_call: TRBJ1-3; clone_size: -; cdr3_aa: CASSLTGDFSGNTIYF; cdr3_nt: TGTGCCAGCAGCTTGACGGGAGACTTCTCTGGAAACACCATATATTTT
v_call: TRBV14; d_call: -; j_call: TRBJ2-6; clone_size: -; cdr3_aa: CASGSWANVLTF; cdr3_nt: TGTGCCAGCGGGAGTTGGGCCAACGTCCTGACTTTC
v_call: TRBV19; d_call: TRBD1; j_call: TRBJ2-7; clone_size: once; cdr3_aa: CASSTLDRGPHEQYF; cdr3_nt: TGTGCCAGTAGTACCCTGGACAGGGGGCCCCACGAGCAGTACTTC
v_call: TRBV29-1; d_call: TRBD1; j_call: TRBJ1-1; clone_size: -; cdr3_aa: CSAGTANTEAFF; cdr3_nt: TGCAGCGCAGGGACAGCGAACACTGAAGCTTTCTTT
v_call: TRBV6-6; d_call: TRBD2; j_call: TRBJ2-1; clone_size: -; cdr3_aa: CASSRLAGGPQSEQFF; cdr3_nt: TGTGCCAGCAGCAGACTAGCGGGAGGGCCCCAAAGTGAGCAGTTCTTC
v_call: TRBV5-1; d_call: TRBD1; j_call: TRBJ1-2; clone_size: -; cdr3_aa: CASSPTGGSSGYTF; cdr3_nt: TGCGCCAGCAGCCCGACAGGGGGTAGTAGTGGCTACACCTTC
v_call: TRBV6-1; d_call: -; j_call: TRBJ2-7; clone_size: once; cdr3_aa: CASFRRWGGYEQYF; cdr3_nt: TGTGCCAGCTTTAGGAGGTGGGGTGGCTACGAGCAGTACTTC
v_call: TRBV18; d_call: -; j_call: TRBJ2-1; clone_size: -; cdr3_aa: CASSPDLSSYNEQFF; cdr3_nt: TGTGCCAGCTCACCGGACTTATCATCCTACAATGAGCAGTTCTTC
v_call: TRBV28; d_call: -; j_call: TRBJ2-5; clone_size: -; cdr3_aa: CASSSYRVQETQYF; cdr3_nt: TGTGCCAGCAGTTCATATCGGGTACAAGAGACCCAGTACTTC
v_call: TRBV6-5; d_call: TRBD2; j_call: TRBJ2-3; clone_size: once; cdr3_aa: CASSYLAGGTDTQYF; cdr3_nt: TGTGCCAGCAGTTATCTAGCGGGGGGAACAGATACGCAGTATTTT
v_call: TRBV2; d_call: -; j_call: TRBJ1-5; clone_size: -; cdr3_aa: CASSAQGPLTGLQHF; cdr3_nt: TGTGCCAGCAGTGCTCAGGGACCTCTAACCGGGCTCCAGCATTTT
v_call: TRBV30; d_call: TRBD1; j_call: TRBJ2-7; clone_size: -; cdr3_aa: CAWNPPLGTGGYEQYF; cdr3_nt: TGTGCCTGGAACCCCCCCCTCGGGACAGGTGGATACGAGCAGTACTTC
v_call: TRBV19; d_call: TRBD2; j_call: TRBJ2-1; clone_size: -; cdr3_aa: CASSRREGHNEQFF; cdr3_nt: TGTGCCAGTAGCCGACGGGAGGGCCATAATGAGCAGTTCTTC
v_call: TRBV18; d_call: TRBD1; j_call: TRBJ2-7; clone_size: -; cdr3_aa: CASSLLTGEPLYEQYF; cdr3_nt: TGTGCCAGCTCACTATTGACAGGGGAGCCCCTCTACGAGCAGTACTTC
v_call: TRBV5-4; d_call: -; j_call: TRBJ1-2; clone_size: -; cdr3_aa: CASSPDSSRYGYTF; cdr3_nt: TGTGCCAGCAGCCCGGACAGCTCGCGGTACGGCTACACCTTC
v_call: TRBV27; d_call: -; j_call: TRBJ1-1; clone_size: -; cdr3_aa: CASRKTGNGMNTEAFF; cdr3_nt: TGTGCCAGCAGAAAAACAGGGAATGGAATGAACACTGAAGCTTTCTTT